This TCR beta chain was found in a study of identical twins. Broader study findings: Monozygotic twins shared more out-of-frame TCR alpha than recombination models predicted.

Each cDNA held unique molecular identifiers, and template switching gave it a universal primer site. A single record per CDR3 protein comes from TCRdb applying MiXCR to the 5' RACE reads. The profile shows roughly 230,000 distinct CDR3 sequences, around 8% of them singletons. The CDR3 runs to 17 residues. A remark on this clonotype: What it recognizes is unknown. One base away lies a much larger clone, so this may be a sequencing read error.

The sample also formed part of further work on yellow fever vaccine responses in identical twins.

The sequencing sample was made of CD8+ T cells sorted from blood. The TCR was taken from a woman aged 18-29 years in good health. This chain links TRBV21-1 with TRBJ1-6; the D call of TRBD1 is as the table states it, not checked on the DNA. TRBV21-1 is described as a pseudogene. CDR3 sequence: CASSRARRTGCNSPLHF. In nucleotides, the CDR3 is TGTGCCAGCAGCAGAGCGAGACGGACAGGGTGCAATTCACCCCTCCACTTT.